This TCR beta chain was recorded in a study of blood T cell repertoires in COVID-19 (dated by TCRdb to the early 2020s). In the study overall: Samples covering the acute and convalescent phases of COVID-19 were provided by collaborators in the United States, Italy and Spain. A de-identified subject ID, COVID-19 status, age in years and sex were almost always included in the sample metadata. The dataset comprised deeply sampled blood TCRbeta repertoires from subjects exposed to, actively infected with, or recovered from COVID-19. The material from the prospective study consisted of cDNA or gDNA derived from T cells, B-cell-depleted T cells, or PBMCs. Where available, HLA class I and class II types were taken from metadata supplied by the sample provider and were not determined by assay-based typing. The samples were drawn from the first 160 participants of the ongoing ImmuneRACE study and from over 950 subjects provided by 6 global collaborators. The repertoires were made available in a free public database intended to serve as a resource for research on the immune response to SARS-CoV-2.

A single count supports this clone. What antigen it recognizes has not been identified. One base away there is no much larger clone; base qualities are not given. TCRbeta CDR3 regions were amplified from genomic DNA using the immunoSEQ Assay, a bias-controlled multiplex PCR. From the authors' description of their analysis: Within the assay, amplification of reference gene primers was used to estimate how many nucleated cells each sample contained. To quantify the absolute abundance of each unique TCRbeta CDR3 rearrangement, sequence reads were collapsed and filtered. For each sample, productive Simpson clonality was calculated by taking the square root of Simpson's diversity index across productive rearrangements. TCRdb's version of the immuneACCESS table is confined to in-frame rearrangements and falls short of the full clone set. An unresolved V gene accounts for under half of the shortfall where checked; the remainder is of unknown origin. Clonal size and the V and J genes are those of that table, whereas D and trimming came from the DNA. The sample table contains roughly 430,000 clones; only one count was recorded for 70% to 90% of them. The ten largest account for around 1.9% of the sample.

In the prospective study, participants were 18 to 89 years old, resided in about two dozen geographic areas of the United States, and were enrolled through a virtual design. In the prospective study, cohorts were assigned on the basis of participant-reported clinical history obtained from a screening survey and a study questionnaire. Each participant in the prospective study had whole blood, serum and a nasopharyngeal or oropharyngeal swab collected by mobile phlebotomists. Prospective study participants could optionally give additional blood draws and questionnaires over an approximately 2-month period. Blood samples from the prospective study were shipped frozen or at room temperature prior to DNA extraction. CDR1 SQVTM and CDR2 ANQGSEA are derived from the germline V gene. The V end loses 6 bases and the J end loses 3 bases, and a stretch of 27 bases separates them. Reading from cysteine to phenylalanine, the CDR3 counts 17 amino acids. This entry keeps only the CDR3 DNA: 51 bases, framed from base 1.

What the research found in general, with its limitations: Clinical and demographic metadata were provided uncurated, with the amount varying by source and participant.

Input material: PBMCs or T cells enriched from blood (not recorded which). This receptor was taken from a middle-aged woman with acute COVID-19. Recombination joined TRBV29-1 with TRBJ2-7; a weak D assignment points to TRBD1 (8 bases agree). The CDR3 region has the sequence CSVGDRGGLYAGYEQYF. The nucleotides are TGCAGCGTCGGAGACAGGGGAGGGCTTTATGCGGGCTACGAGCAGTACTTC.